This T cell receptor beta chain was observed in a study of blood T cell repertoires in COVID-19. Germline V CDR1 and CDR2: SGHTA, FQGNSA. The CDR3 runs to 16 residues. J lost 1 base, V lost 6 bases, and 8 bases had no gene match. Method: immunoSEQ multiplex PCR; TCRdb's copy keeps in-frame clones and lacks some. The sample lists 180,000 or so clones, less than 85% occurring once. The receptor was derived from a woman between 45 and 60 years old who had recovered from COVID-19. The chain joins TRBV7-2 to TRBJ2-1, with 8 bases identical to TRBD2. The specimen sequenced was PBMCs or T cells enriched from blood (not recorded which). The CDR3 coding sequence is TGTGCCAGCAGACCACGGGGGGGGAGTTCCTACAATGAGCAGTTCTTC. It specifies CASRPRGGSSYNEQFF.